What follows are 14 T cell receptor beta chains derived from one specimen sequenced in a study of shared clonotypes between healthy human individuals. Measured with immunoSEQ multiplex PCR; TCRdb has only the in-frame clones, and not every one. The sample shows roughly 1,100,000 clones, more than 65% of them seen only once. Sequenced input: memory CD4+ T cells sorted from blood. Subset given: CD45RA-negative fraction. The receptor set was obtained from a man aged 18 to 30 in good health.

With respect to this clone: This may be a read error: a much more frequent sequence differs by one nucleotide. V usage is TRBV5-1 and J usage is TRBJ2-2; 7 nucleotides match TRBD1. Germline lookup yields CDR1 SGHRS and CDR2 YFSETQ. The CDR3 is 14 amino acids. V lost 0 bases, J lost 6 bases, and 2 bases stayed unmatched. The CDR3 nucleotides read TGCGCCAGCAGCTTGGGGCAGGGGGCCGGGGAGCTGTTTTTT. Its protein product is CASSLGQGAGELFF.

Concerning this clone itself: A read error may produce the germline difference seen at one junction end. J is TRBJ2-3 and V is TRBV30; TRBD2 might be the D (6 bases). Germline V lookup: CDR1 GTSNPN, CDR2 SVGIG (reference sequence). The CDR3 extends over 13 amino acids. CDR3 DNA sequence: TGTGCCGGGAGGCAGTCAGGCGCAGATACGCAGTATTTT. Protein: CAGRQSGADTQYF.

The chain links TRBV10-1 to TRBJ1-4; no reliable D call. The CDR3 totals 13 residues. Germline CDR1 and CDR2: WNHNN and SYGVQD (reference sequence). Trimming stripped 10 bases from V and 0 bases from J, with 9 bases between. The CDR3 DNA is TGCGCCACCCAGACTGCAACTAATGAAAAACTGTTTTTT. Translation gives CATQTATNEKLFF.

This clone was observed a handful of times. This chain joins TRBV18 and TRBJ2-5; 14 bases agree with TRBD2. With V trimmed by 3 bases and J by 5 bases, 11 bases remained unmatched. Germline V lookup: CDR1 KGHSH, CDR2 LQKENI. This CDR3 spans 18 amino acids. This CDR3 is CASSPWTSGGLRPETQYF. The CDR3 nucleotides are TGTGCCAGCTCACCTTGGACTAGCGGGGGGCTCCGACCGGAGACCCAGTACTTC.

V usage is TRBV7-2 and J usage is TRBJ2-3; D perhaps matches TRBD2 (7 bases). Germline V gene lookup returns CDR1 SGHTA and CDR2 FQGNSA. With 8 bases removed from V and 0 bases from J, the gap between germline ends came to 15 bases. The CDR3 contains 15 residues. The CDR3: CASFGGQDSTDTQYF. The CDR3, as DNA: TGTGCCAGCTTCGGGGGGCAGGACAGCACAGATACGCAGTATTTT.

Turning to this clone: The likely explanation is a read error, given a far larger clone one base away. The sample holds other DNA sequences that translate to the same CDR3. J is TRBJ1-1 and V is TRBV7-3, with no clear D. CDR1 and CDR2 (germline): SGHTA, FQGTGA. Trimming removed 2 bases from V and 0 bases from J, with 4 bases in between. The CDR3 has 13 amino acids. The CDR3 here is CASSLGMNTEAFF. Written as DNA, the CDR3 is TGTGCCAGCAGCTTAGGCATGAACACTGAAGCTTTCTTT.

The chain couples TRBV9 to TRBJ2-2; the D gene is possibly TRBD1 (5 bases). V was clipped by 2 bases and J by 3 bases, with 8 bases between them. CDR3 size: 14 residues. The germline CDR1 and CDR2 sequences are SGDLS and YYNGEE. CDR3 nucleotides: TGTGCCAGCAGCGTCCAGGGTCACACCGGGGAGCTGTTTTTT. It translates to CASSVQGHTGELFF. Looking up the rest from reference TRBV9 and TRBJ2-2 gives the full variable domain: DSGVTQTPKHLITATGQRVTLRCSPRSGDLSVYWYQQSLDQGLQFLIQYYNGEERAKGNILERFSAQQFPDLHSELNLSSLELGDSALYFCASSVQGHTGELFFGEGSRLTVL.

This chain joins TRBV7-9 and TRBJ1-1; TRBD1 matches 10 bases. Germline-derived CDR1 and CDR2 are SEHNR and FQNEAQ (reference sequence). This CDR3 has 15 residues. V was pared by 5 bases and J by 4 bases, with 7 bases of the junction left unmatched. CDR3 nucleotides: TGTGCCAGCAGCAGGAGACAGGGGGCAGGCACTGAAGCTTTCTTT. Translating it yields CASSRRQGAGTEAFF.

The genes are TRBV30 and TRBJ2-7; 9 bases match TRBD2. The V gene's germline CDR1 is GTSNPN and CDR2 SVGIG (reference sequence). Trimming took 2 bases from V and 6 from J; bases not matched to a gene: 14. The CDR3 loop spans 16 amino acids. CDR3 nucleotides: TGTGCCTGGAGTTCCACCGCGGGACTAGCCTCCAGCGAGCAGTACTTC. This codes for CAWSSTAGLASSEQYF.

At least ten counts were recorded for this clone. V and J are TRBV7-6 and TRBJ2-7, with 9 bases aligning to TRBD1. This CDR3 has 14 amino acids. V was pared by 4 bases and J by 5 bases, with 6 bases of the junction left unmatched. Per germline, CDR1 SGHVS and CDR2 FNYEAQ. Written as DNA, the CDR3 is TGTGCCAGCAGCTCTACCGGGACAGGGAACGAGCAGTACTTC. Protein product: CASSSTGTGNEQYF.

The rearrangement uses TRBV6-1 and TRBJ1-4; D is possibly TRBD1 (5 bases). From germline, CDR1 is MNHNS and CDR2 SASEGT. There are 14 residues in the CDR3. Trimming removed 3 bases from V and 6 bases from J, with 11 bases in between. CDR3: CASSELGPDEKLFF. CDR3 coding DNA: TGTGCCAGCAGTGAGCTGGGACCCGATGAAAAACTGTTTTTT.

The gene calls are TRBV6-5 and TRBJ2-7; no clear D. Per germline, CDR1 MNHEY and CDR2 SVGAGI. Trimming pared 5 bases from V and 0 bases from J, leaving 11 bases between. This CDR3 contains 14 residues. The CDR3 reads CASSPSASSYEQYF. The CDR3 DNA follows: TGTGCCAGCAGTCCCAGCGCGAGCTCCTACGAGCAGTACTTC.

This clone was seen only a few times. The chain is built from TRBV10-3 and TRBJ2-1; 11 positions agree with TRBD1. V was clipped by 0 bases and J by 9 bases; unmatched bases: 1. CDR1 and CDR2 (germline): ENHRY, SYGVKD. The CDR3 sequence is 14 residues long. CDR3 region: CAISESGTGGEQFF. CDR3 nucleotides: TGTGCCATCAGTGAGTCCGGGACAGGGGGTGAGCAGTTCTTC.

This clone was recorded only once. This chain uses TRBV12-2 with TRBJ2-7; TRBD2, the table's D call, lacks a check against the DNA. TRBV12-2 is deemed a pseudogene. The CDR3 sequence is 13 residues long. This CDR3 is CASRFRVPREQYF. The CDR3 DNA reads as TGTGCAAGTCGTTTCCGGGTCCCCCGCGAGCAGTACTTC.